This T cell receptor beta chain was sequenced in a study of T-cell memory formation after mild COVID-19. On the study more broadly: TCR clusters mostly belonged to single donors. Study-level points and caveats: Researchers could not confirm that second-wave clones peaking on day 37 targeted SARS-CoV-2.

About this clonotype: Antigen: not known.

TCR alpha and TCR beta cDNA libraries carrying sample barcodes and UMIs were produced by 5'RACE using constant-segment primers. TCRdb called the 5' RACE reads again in MiXCR, with one record for every CDR3 protein. The sample comprises about 55,000 distinct CDR3 sequences, about 30% of which are singletons, and roughly 45% rests with the top ten. Trimming took 2 bases from V and 2 from J; bases not matched to a gene: 4. Germline assignment: CDR1 SGHAT and CDR2 FQNNGV. The CDR3 contains 17 residues. The TCR originated in a man between 18 and 35 years old who had mild COVID-19 (a few samples of this study predate the infection). Cell type and time point are not known. The sample comprised PBMCs or a T cell subset sorted from them (not recorded which). The J gene is TRBJ2-3, the V gene TRBV11-2, with 13 bases that match TRBD2. CDR3 in amino acids: CASSLRTSGGYTDTQYF. The CDR3 DNA sequence: TGTGCCAGCAGCTTAAGGACTAGCGGGGGATACACAGATACGCAGTATTTT.